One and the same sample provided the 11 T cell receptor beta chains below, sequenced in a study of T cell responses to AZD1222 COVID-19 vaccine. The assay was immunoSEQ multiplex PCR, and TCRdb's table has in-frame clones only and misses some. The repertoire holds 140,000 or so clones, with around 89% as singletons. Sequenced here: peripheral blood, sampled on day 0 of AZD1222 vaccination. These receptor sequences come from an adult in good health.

The CDR3 DNA is TGTGCCAGCAGCTTGGCACACCAAAATTCACCCCTCCACTTT. Protein product: CASSLAHQNSPLHF. The chain is built from TRBV5-5 and TRBJ1-6, with no clear D. Germline V gives CDR1 SGHKS, CDR2 YYEKEE (reference sequence). The V and J ends lost 0 bases and 7 bases respectively, with 8 bases between them. This CDR3 is built from 14 residues.

CDR3: CAWSGAGSNEQFF. Written as DNA, the CDR3 is TGTGCCTGGAGTGGGGCGGGAAGTAATGAGCAGTTCTTC. This sequence joins TRBV30 and TRBJ2-1; D may be TRBD2 (6 bases). Germline V lookup: CDR1 GTSNPN, CDR2 SVGIG (reference sequence). The V and J ends lost 1 base and 7 bases respectively, with 11 bases between them. The CDR3 is made up of 13 amino acids.

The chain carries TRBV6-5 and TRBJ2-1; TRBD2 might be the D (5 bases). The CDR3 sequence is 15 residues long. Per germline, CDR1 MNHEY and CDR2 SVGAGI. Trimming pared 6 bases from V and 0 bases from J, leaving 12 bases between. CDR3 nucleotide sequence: TGTGCCAGCAGCAGCGGTTACAGCTCCTACAATGAGCAGTTCTTC. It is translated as CASSSGYSSYNEQFF.

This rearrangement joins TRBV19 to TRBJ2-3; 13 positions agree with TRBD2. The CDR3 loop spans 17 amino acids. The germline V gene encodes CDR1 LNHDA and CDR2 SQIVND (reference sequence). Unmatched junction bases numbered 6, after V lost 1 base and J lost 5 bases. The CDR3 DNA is TGTGCCAGTAGTATAGCTCGACTAGCGGGAGGCAAAGATACGCAGTATTTT. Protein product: CASSIARLAGGKDTQYF.

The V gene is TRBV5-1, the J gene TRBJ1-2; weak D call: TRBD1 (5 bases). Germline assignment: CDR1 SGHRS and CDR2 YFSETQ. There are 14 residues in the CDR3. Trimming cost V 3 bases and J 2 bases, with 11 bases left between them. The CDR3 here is CASSWGQDNYGYTF. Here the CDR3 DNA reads TGCGCCAGCAGCTGGGGCCAAGACAACTATGGCTACACCTTC.

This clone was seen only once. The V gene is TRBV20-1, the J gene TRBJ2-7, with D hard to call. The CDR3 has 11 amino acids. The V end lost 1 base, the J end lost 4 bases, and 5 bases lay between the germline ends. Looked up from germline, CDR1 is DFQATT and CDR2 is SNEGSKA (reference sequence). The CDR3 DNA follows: TGCAGTGCTAGAGGGGGTTACGAGCAGTACTTC. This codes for CSARGGYEQYF.

The CDR3 DNA follows: TGTGCCAGCAGCAAAGCCGGCTCCCAGGATACGCAGTATTTT. Translated: CASSKAGSQDTQYF. The chain uses TRBV21-1 and TRBJ2-3. TRBV21-1 is tagged as a pseudogene. The CDR3 consists of 14 residues.

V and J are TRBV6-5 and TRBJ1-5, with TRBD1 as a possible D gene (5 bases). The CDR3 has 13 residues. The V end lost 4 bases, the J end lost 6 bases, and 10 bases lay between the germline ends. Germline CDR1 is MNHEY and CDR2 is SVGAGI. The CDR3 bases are TGTGCCAGCAGTTCCAGGGAGTTTCAGCCCCAGCATTTT. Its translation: CASSSREFQPQHF.

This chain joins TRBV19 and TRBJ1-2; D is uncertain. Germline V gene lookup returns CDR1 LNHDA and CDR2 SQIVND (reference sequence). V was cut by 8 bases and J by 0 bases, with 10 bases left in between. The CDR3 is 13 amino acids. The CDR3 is CASSKGANYGYTF. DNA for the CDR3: TGTGCCAGTTCAAAGGGAGCTAACTATGGCTACACCTTC.

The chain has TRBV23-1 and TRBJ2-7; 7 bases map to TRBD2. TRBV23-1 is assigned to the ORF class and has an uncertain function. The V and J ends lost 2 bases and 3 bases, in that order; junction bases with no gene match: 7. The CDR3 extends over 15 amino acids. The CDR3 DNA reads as TGCGCCAGCAGTCAAAGAGGGACTACCGTCTACGAGCAGTACTTC. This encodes CASSQRGTTVYEQYF.

This chain's CDR3 is CASSFGQGQSPLHF. CDR3 bases: TGCGCCAGCAGCTTCGGACAGGGACAATCACCCCTCCACTTT. The chain uses TRBV5-1 and TRBJ1-6, with 8 bases lining up with TRBD1. CDR1 SGHRS and CDR2 YFSETQ come from the germline V gene. This CDR3 is 14 amino acids long. With V trimmed by 2 bases and J by 10 bases, 5 bases remained unmatched.